This record covers a single TCR beta chain. These data come from a study of shared clonotypes between healthy human individuals. This table comes from immunoSEQ multiplex PCR, and its TCRdb copy is limited to in-frame clones, with some not included. The data hold almost 700,000 clones, with 92% observed a single time. The CDR3 loop spans 14 amino acids. Germline V gene sequence: CDR1 MNHEY, CDR2 SMNVEV (reference sequence). Trimming took 3 bases from V and 5 from J, leaving 13 bases between them. Naivety among CD8 cells was defined by CD45RO negativity and positive CCR7 selection, thereby excluding terminally differentiated effector memory CD45RA+ cells.

This chain links TRBV27 with TRBJ1-1; D is unclear. The sequence came from a man aged 25 to 45 in good health. The specimen was naive CD8+ T cells sorted from blood. The CDR3 here is CASSFNTFGTEAFF. The CDR3 DNA sequence: TGTGCCAGCAGTTTTAACACCTTCGGGACTGAAGCTTTCTTT.